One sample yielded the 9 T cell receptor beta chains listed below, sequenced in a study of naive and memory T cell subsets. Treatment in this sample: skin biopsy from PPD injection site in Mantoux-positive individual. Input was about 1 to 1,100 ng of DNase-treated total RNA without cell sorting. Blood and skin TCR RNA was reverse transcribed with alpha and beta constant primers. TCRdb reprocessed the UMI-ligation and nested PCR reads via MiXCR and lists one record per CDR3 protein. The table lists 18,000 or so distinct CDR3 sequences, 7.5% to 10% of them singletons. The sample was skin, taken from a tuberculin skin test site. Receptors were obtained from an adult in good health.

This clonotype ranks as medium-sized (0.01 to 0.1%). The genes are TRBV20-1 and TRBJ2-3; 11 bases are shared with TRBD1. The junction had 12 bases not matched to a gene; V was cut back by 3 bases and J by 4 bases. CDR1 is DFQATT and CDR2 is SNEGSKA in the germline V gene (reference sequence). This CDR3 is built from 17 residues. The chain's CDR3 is CSARTYKGQGDPDTQYF. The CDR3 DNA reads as TGCAGTGCTAGGACCTACAAGGGACAGGGGGACCCAGATACGCAGTATTTT.

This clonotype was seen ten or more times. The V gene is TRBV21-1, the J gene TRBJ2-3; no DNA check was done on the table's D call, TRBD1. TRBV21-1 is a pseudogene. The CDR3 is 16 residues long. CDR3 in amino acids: CASSKSDRALGDTQYF. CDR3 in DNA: TGTGCCAGCAGCAAAAGCGACAGGGCGTTAGGTGATACGCAGTATTTT.

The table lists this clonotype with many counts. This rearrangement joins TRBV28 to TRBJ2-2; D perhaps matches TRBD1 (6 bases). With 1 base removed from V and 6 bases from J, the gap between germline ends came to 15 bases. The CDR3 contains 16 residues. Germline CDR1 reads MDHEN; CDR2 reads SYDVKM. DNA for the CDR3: TGTGCCAGCAGTTTATTGGGGGCCAGAGGGGCCGGGGAGCTGTTTTTT. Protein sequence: CASSLLGARGAGELFF.

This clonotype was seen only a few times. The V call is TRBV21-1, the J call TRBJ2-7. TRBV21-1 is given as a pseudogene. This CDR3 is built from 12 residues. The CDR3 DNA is TGTGCCAGCAACACAACCTCCTACGAGCAGTACTTC. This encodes CASNTTSYEQYF.

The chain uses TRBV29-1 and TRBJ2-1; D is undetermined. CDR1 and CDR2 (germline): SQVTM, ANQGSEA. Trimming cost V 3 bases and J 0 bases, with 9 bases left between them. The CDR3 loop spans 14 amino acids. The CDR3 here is CSVDGWSSYNEQFF. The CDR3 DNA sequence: TGCAGCGTTGATGGTTGGAGCTCCTACAATGAGCAGTTCTTC.

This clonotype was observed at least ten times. This CDR3 is CASSEVAGPYNEQFF. DNA of the CDR3: TGTGCCAGCAGTGAGGTAGCGGGACCCTACAATGAGCAGTTCTTC. V gene TRBV6-1 combines with J gene TRBJ2-1; 8 bases align to TRBD2. V lost 3 bases and J lost 2; bases outside the gene matches: 3. This CDR3 is built from 15 residues. Germline CDR1 MNHNS, CDR2 SASEGT.

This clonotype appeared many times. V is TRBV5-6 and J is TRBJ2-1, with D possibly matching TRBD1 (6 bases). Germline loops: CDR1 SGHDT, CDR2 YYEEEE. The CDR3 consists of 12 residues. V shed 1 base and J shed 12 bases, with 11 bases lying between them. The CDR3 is CASSLPDRLQFF. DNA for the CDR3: TGTGCCAGCAGCTTGCCGGACAGACTGCAGTTCTTC.

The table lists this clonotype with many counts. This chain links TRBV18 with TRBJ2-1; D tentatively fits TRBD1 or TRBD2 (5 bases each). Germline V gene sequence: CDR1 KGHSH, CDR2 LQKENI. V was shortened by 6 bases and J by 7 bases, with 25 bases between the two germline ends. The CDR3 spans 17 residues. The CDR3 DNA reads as TGTGCCAGCTCCGGTTTAACTGGGACCCATGTGGCGAATGAGCAGTTCTTC. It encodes CASSGLTGTHVANEQFF.

CDR3 in DNA: TGTGCCAGCAGCCAGCTCGGGACACCCTTCGAAGCTTTCTTT. Translating it yields CASSQLGTPFEAFF. V gene TRBV14 combines with J gene TRBJ1-1; a weak D match, TRBD1 (6 bases). Trimming shortened V by 3 bases and J by 8 bases, and 16 bases separated the two germline ends. This CDR3 comprises 14 residues. The germline CDR1 and CDR2 sequences are SGHDN and FVKESK.